The rows below give T cell receptor beta chains drawn from one sample of a study of blood T cell repertoires in COVID-19. Libraries were prepared by immunoSEQ multiplex PCR; TCRdb keeps only in-frame clonotypes and omits some of them. This sample has about 150,000 clones, with roughly 88% found just once. Sequencing was carried out using peripheral blood. The origin of the receptors is a woman aged 45-59 years in a cohort sampled during active or convalescent COVID-19. The CDR3 runs from the conserved cysteine through the conserved F or W. The order of the fields is clone size, D gene, V gene, J gene, CDR3 protein, CDR3 DNA. D genes are given only for firm matches. Clone size is stated in some rows and not others, as once, few, many or a class when expanded.

clone size: -; D gene: TRBD2; V gene: TRBV7-9; J gene: TRBJ2-7; CDR3 protein: CASSSGLAGVYEQYF; CDR3 DNA: TGTGCCAGCAGCTCAGGACTAGCGGGGGTCTACGAGCAGTACTTC
clone size: -; D gene: -; V gene: TRBV7-8; J gene: TRBJ1-1; CDR3 protein: CASSSEGGDTEAFF; CDR3 DNA: TGTGCCAGCAGCTCGGAGGGTGGGGACACTGAAGCTTTCTTT
clone size: -; D gene: -; V gene: TRBV30; J gene: TRBJ2-7; CDR3 protein: CAWSSAYEQYF; CDR3 DNA: TGTGCCTGGAGTTCAGCCTACGAGCAGTACTTC
clone size: -; D gene: -; V gene: TRBV5-1; J gene: TRBJ2-6; CDR3 protein: CASSYLTASGANVLTF; CDR3 DNA: TGCGCCAGCAGCTACCTGACAGCTTCTGGGGCCAACGTCCTGACTTTC
clone size: -; D gene: -; V gene: TRBV6-5; J gene: TRBJ2-5; CDR3 protein: CASKRDGSRETQYF; CDR3 DNA: TGTGCCAGCAAAAGAGACGGGTCCCGGGAGACCCAGTACTTC
clone size: -; D gene: -; V gene: TRBV5-4; J gene: TRBJ2-1; CDR3 protein: CASSLEFNPARASHNEQFF; CDR3 DNA: TGTGCCAGCAGCTTGGAATTTAATCCCGCCAGGGCTAGTCACAATGAGCAGTTCTTC
clone size: -; D gene: -; V gene: TRBV6-6; J gene: TRBJ1-6; CDR3 protein: CASSYNQGANSPLHF; CDR3 DNA: TGTGCCAGCAGTTACAACCAGGGCGCCAATTCACCCCTCCACTTT
clone size: -; D gene: TRBD2; V gene: TRBV29-1; J gene: TRBJ2-1; CDR3 protein: CSARSGADEQFF; CDR3 DNA: TGCAGCGCTCGTAGCGGGGCGGATGAGCAGTTCTTC
clone size: few; D gene: -; V gene: TRBV6-2/TRBV6-3; J gene: TRBJ1-5; CDR3 protein: CASSTPRGWGQPQHF; CDR3 DNA: TGTGCCAGCAGTACCCCTAGGGGGTGGGGCCAGCCCCAGCATTTT
clone size: -; D gene: TRBD2; V gene: TRBV6-1; J gene: TRBJ2-1; CDR3 protein: CASSDGGDWPRLYNEQFF; CDR3 DNA: TGTGCCAGCAGTGATGGGGGGGACTGGCCGCGATTGTACAATGAGCAGTTCTTC
clone size: -; D gene: TRBD1; V gene: TRBV19; J gene: TRBJ1-1; CDR3 protein: CASNTGTGLTEAFF; CDR3 DNA: TGTGCCAGTAATACCGGGACAGGGCTCACTGAAGCTTTCTTT
clone size: -; D gene: -; V gene: TRBV4-3; J gene: TRBJ2-5; CDR3 protein: CASSHRQLAETQYF; CDR3 DNA: TGCGCCAGCAGCCACCGACAGTTGGCGGAGACCCAGTACTTC
clone size: -; D gene: TRBD1; V gene: TRBV14; J gene: TRBJ1-1; CDR3 protein: CASSQAFNRGEAFF; CDR3 DNA: TGTGCCAGCAGCCAAGCATTTAACAGGGGTGAAGCTTTCTTT
clone size: -; D gene: TRBD1; V gene: TRBV9; J gene: TRBJ1-2; CDR3 protein: CASSYWDSNYGYTF; CDR3 DNA: TGTGCCAGCAGCTACTGGGACAGCAACTATGGCTACACCTTC
clone size: -; D gene: -; V gene: TRBV5-6; J gene: TRBJ1-2; CDR3 protein: CASSLVAVQNGYTF; CDR3 DNA: TGTGCCAGCAGCTTAGTGGCCGTTCAGAATGGCTACACCTTC
clone size: -; D gene: -; V gene: TRBV6-2/TRBV6-3; J gene: TRBJ1-1; CDR3 protein: CASSPAGAGTEAFF; CDR3 DNA: TGTGCCAGCAGCCCTGCAGGGGCCGGGACTGAAGCTTTCTTT
clone size: -; D gene: -; V gene: TRBV5-4; J gene: TRBJ1-2; CDR3 protein: CASSFQSRAGPVGYTF; CDR3 DNA: TGTGCCAGCAGCTTTCAATCTCGGGCAGGGCCTGTTGGCTACACCTTC